This T cell receptor (beta chain) derives from a study of T-cell reconstitution after alpha-beta-depleted transplantation in children. Study observations and caveats: Reportedly, only several hundred clones from non-depleted graft cells drove alpha-beta T-cell counts at about two months. Some patients showed high day-60 TCRbeta diversity, which derived from surviving recipient T cells and thymic progenitors. A year post-transplant, T-cell counts and diversity derived mostly from newly produced T cells.

As regards this clonotype: Its antigen is still unknown.

A TCRbeta library incorporating unique molecular identifiers was prepared. TCRdb reprocessed the PCR reads with MiXCR, giving one entry per CDR3 protein. This sample has 60,000 to 85,000 distinct CDR3 sequences, with roughly 18% found just once. V gave up 5 bases and J gave up 1 base; unmatched junction bases: 7. This CDR3 has 16 amino acids. CDR1 is MNHNS and CDR2 is SASEGT in the germline V gene. The sample in question was PBMCs, mostly from graft donor cells, obtained 360 days after TCRalphabeta/CD19-depleted stem cell transplant. This sequence originates from a male patient between 2 and 15 years old who had a stem cell transplant for acute lymphoblastic leukemia, so the T cells may come from the graft donor. The chain is built from TRBV6-1 and TRBJ2-1; 8 bases line up with TRBD2. This CDR3 is CASSRGGRKSYNEQFF. The DNA for the CDR3 is TGTGCCAGCAGTCGGGGCGGGAGGAAATCCTACAATGAGCAGTTCTTC.